Reported below is one TCR beta chain. The data are from a study of blood T cell repertoires in COVID-19. Sequencing used immunoSEQ multiplex PCR; TCRdb keeps in-frame clones, though not all of them. Here the sample spans some 250,000 clones, about four fifths being singletons. The germline CDR1 and CDR2 sequences are SGHTA and FQGTGA. This CDR3 has 13 residues. V shed 1 base and J shed 4 bases, with 7 bases lying between them. This receptor was identified in a woman of 80 years or more with COVID-19, enrolled during active disease. The V call is TRBV7-3, the J call TRBJ2-5; D not certain. Sample: peripheral blood. The CDR3 nucleotides are TGTGCCAGCAGCTTAATAAGCTCAGAGACCCAGTACTTC. Protein product: CASSLISSETQYF.